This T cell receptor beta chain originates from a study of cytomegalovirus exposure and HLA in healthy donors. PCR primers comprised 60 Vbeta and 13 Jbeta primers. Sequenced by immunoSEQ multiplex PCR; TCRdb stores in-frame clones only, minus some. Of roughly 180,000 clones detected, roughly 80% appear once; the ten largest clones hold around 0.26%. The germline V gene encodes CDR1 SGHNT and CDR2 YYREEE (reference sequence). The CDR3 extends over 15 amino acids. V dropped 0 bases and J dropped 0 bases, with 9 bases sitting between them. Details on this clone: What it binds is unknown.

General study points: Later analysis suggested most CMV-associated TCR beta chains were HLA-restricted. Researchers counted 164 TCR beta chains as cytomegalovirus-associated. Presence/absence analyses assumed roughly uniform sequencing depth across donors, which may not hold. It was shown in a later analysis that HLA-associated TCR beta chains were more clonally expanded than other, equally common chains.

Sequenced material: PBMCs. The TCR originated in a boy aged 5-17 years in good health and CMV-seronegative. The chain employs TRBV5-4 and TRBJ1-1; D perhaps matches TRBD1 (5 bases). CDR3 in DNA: TGTGCCAGCAGCTTGGACCCAGGGTTGAACACTGAAGCTTTCTTT. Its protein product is CASSLDPGLNTEAFF.